This entry lists 24 T cell receptor beta chains sequenced from one sample in a study of Ad26.COV2.S vaccination and SARS-CoV-2 variants. Treatment given: 15 to 20 received Ad26.COV2.S at low or high dose, single or two shots; roughly five received placebo; per-sample allocation not given. Repertoires come from day 63 after the first vaccine or placebo injection. Profiling relied on immunoSEQ multiplex PCR, and the TCRdb table lists in-frame clones only, not all of them. This table has roughly 380,000 clones, around nine tenths appearing once. This specimen consisted of peripheral blood, obtained in a trial of Ad26.COV2.S vaccine versus placebo. The receptors stem from a person aged 18 to 59 who received the Ad26.COV2.S COVID-19 vaccine or a placebo.

V and J are TRBV5-1 and TRBJ1-2, with TRBD1 matching over 9 bases. CDR1 is SGHRS, CDR2 YFSETQ, per germline. This CDR3 is built from 13 residues. Trimming at V came to 2 bases and at J to 6 bases, leaving 2 bases not matched to a gene. This chain's CDR3 is CASSLRTGDGYTF. The CDR3 bases are TGCGCCAGCAGCTTAAGGACAGGGGATGGCTACACCTTC.

The chain employs TRBV4-2 and TRBJ2-7, with D possibly matching TRBD2 (6 bases). CDR1 LGHNA and CDR2 YNFKEQ come from the germline V gene. V lost 1 base to trimming and J lost 3 bases, with 10 bases between them. This CDR3 comprises 14 residues. Written as DNA, the CDR3 is TGTGCCAGCAGCCAAGGACTAGGTGTCTACGAGCAGTACTTC. Residues: CASSQGLGVYEQYF.

The chain recombines TRBV7-9 with TRBJ1-4, with D perhaps TRBD1 (5 bases). There are 14 residues in the CDR3. The germline V and J ends were trimmed by 5 bases and 8 bases, with 15 bases remaining between them. Germline V lookup: CDR1 SEHNR, CDR2 FQNEAQ (reference sequence). The CDR3 loop is CASSTRVAGEKLFF. CDR3 bases: TGTGCCAGCAGCACCAGGGTTGCGGGGGAAAAACTGTTTTTT.

The V and J genes are TRBV5-8 and TRBJ1-1; D is unresolved. Per the germline V gene, CDR1 is SGHTS and CDR2 is YDEGEE. The V gene lost 0 bases and the J gene lost 1 base, with 7 bases spanning the gap. The CDR3 is made up of 14 amino acids. The CDR3 sequence: CASSLEQRNTEAFF. As DNA, the CDR3 is TGTGCCAGCAGCTTGGAACAGAGGAACACTGAAGCTTTCTTT.

This chain connects TRBV6-6 to TRBJ1-3, with D possibly matching TRBD1 (5 bases). Germline V lookup: CDR1 MNHNY, CDR2 SVGAGI (reference sequence). This CDR3 is built from 15 residues. Trimming shortened V by 2 bases and J by 8 bases, and 16 bases separated the two germline ends. The CDR3 DNA sequence: TGTGCCAGCAGTTACGGAAAGGGGTTCTTGGACACCATATATTTT. Translating gives CASSYGKGFLDTIYF.

Here the CDR3 DNA reads TGTGCCAGCAGCGTGACAGGGGGGGGGAACACTGAAGCTTTCTTT. Encoded protein: CASSVTGGGNTEAFF. The chain employs TRBV5-4 and TRBJ1-1; TRBD1 agrees at 9 bases. From germline, CDR1 is SGHNT and CDR2 YYREEE (reference sequence). This CDR3 region has 15 residues. V was pared by 4 bases and J by 1 base, with 5 bases of the junction left unmatched.

The CDR3 sequence is CASSYFFGSSGGPKSKETQYF. The DNA of the CDR3 is TGTGCCAGCAGTTACTTTTTCGGGTCGAGCGGGGGTCCTAAGTCGAAAGAGACCCAGTACTTC. The rearrangement uses TRBV6-2 or TRBV6-3 and TRBJ2-5; 8 bases line up with TRBD2. The CDR3 is 21 amino acids. Per germline, CDR1 MNHEY and CDR2 SVGEGT. V lost 1 base, J lost 3 bases, and 22 bases stayed unmatched.

The J gene is TRBJ1-1, the V gene TRBV7-2, with 7 bases lining up with TRBD1. V was clipped by 5 bases and J by 0 bases; unmatched bases: 6. CDR1 and CDR2 (germline): SGHTA, FQGNSA. The CDR3 has 15 amino acids. The CDR3 here is CASSPGQWMNTEAFF. The CDR3 DNA is TGTGCCAGCAGCCCGGGACAGTGGATGAACACTGAAGCTTTCTTT.

J is TRBJ2-1 and V is TRBV7-3; 12 bases fit TRBD2. V lost 5 bases and J lost 2; bases outside the gene matches: 4. The CDR3 is 16 residues long. CDR1 SGHTA and CDR2 FQGTGA come from the germline V gene. The CDR3 DNA reads as TGTGCCAGCAGCGACACTAGCGGGGGGCCCTACAATGAGCAGTTCTTC. Translation gives CASSDTSGGPYNEQFF.

The V call is TRBV7-6, the J call TRBJ2-1; D perhaps matches TRBD2 (7 bases). V lost 0 bases and J lost 9, with 12 bases in between. Germline-derived CDR1 and CDR2 are SGHVS and FNYEAQ. The CDR3 runs to 14 residues. CDR3 nucleotide sequence: TGTGCCAGCAGCTTAGCGGGGGGGCCCAGTGAGCAGTTCTTC. Translating it yields CASSLAGGPSEQFF. Together with reference TRBV7-6 and TRBJ2-1, the CDR3 gives the full variable domain: GAGVSQSPRYKVTKRGQDVALRCDPISGHVSLYWYRQALGQGPEFLTYFNYEAQQDKSGLPNDRFSAERPEGSISTLTIQRTEQRDSAMYRCASSLAGGPSEQFFGPGTRLTVL.

V gene TRBV7-9 combines with J gene TRBJ1-2; 7 nucleotides align to TRBD1. Trimming cost V 5 bases and J 4 bases; bases outside gene matches: 4. This CDR3 spans 13 amino acids. Germline-derived CDR1 and CDR2 are SEHNR and FQNEAQ (reference sequence). The CDR3 bases are TGTGCCAGCAGCAGGGGACAGACCTATGGCTACACCTTC. Amino acids: CASSRGQTYGYTF.

This chain joins TRBV5-6 and TRBJ1-5; the D is unclear. The CDR3 is 14 residues long. Germline V lookup: CDR1 SGHDT, CDR2 YYEEEE. V gave up 0 bases and J gave up 3 bases, with 7 bases separating them. The CDR3 is CASSLASDNQPQHF. CDR3 coding DNA: TGTGCCAGCAGCTTGGCCTCAGACAATCAGCCCCAGCATTTT. Combining the CDR3 with reference TRBV5-6 and TRBJ1-5 gives the whole variable domain DAGVTQSPTHLIKTRGQQVTLRCSPKSGHDTVSWYQQALGQGPQFIFQYYEEEERQRGNFPDRFSGHQFPNYSSELNVNALLLGDSALYLCASSLASDNQPQHFGDGTRLSIL.

The chain couples TRBV5-4 to TRBJ2-7; 9 positions match TRBD2. V shed 4 bases, J shed 4 bases, and the junction held 9 bases outside the gene matches. The germline gives CDR1 SGHNT, CDR2 YYREEE (reference sequence). The CDR3 runs to 15 residues. This CDR3 is CASSTFAGGPYEQYF. The CDR3 coding sequence is TGTGCCAGCAGCACCTTTGCGGGGGGGCCTTACGAGCAGTACTTC.

V gene TRBV6-5 combines with J gene TRBJ1-1; 9 bases are a match to TRBD1. The germline CDR1 and CDR2 sequences are MNHEY and SVGAGI. The CDR3 extends over 12 amino acids. The V segment lost 5 bases and the J segment 10 bases; nucleotides outside the gene matches: 5. The CDR3 sequence: CASSNGQGPAFF. CDR3 DNA sequence: TGTGCCAGCAGTAACGGACAGGGGCCAGCTTTCTTT.

The V gene is TRBV5-4, the J gene TRBJ2-7; 9 bases are a match to TRBD1. CDR1 and CDR2 (germline): SGHNT, YYREEE (reference sequence). The CDR3 runs to 15 residues. With V trimmed by 4 bases and J by 7 bases, 12 bases remained unmatched. As DNA, the CDR3 is TGTGCCAGCAGCCCCTGGGACAGGGCGTTAGAAGAGCAGTACTTC. The encoded protein is CASSPWDRALEEQYF.

This clone was seen a single time. This chain uses TRBV11-2 with TRBJ2-2; 8 nucleotides match TRBD2. In germline, CDR1 is SGHAT, CDR2 FQNNGV. The CDR3 covers 15 residues. V was clipped by 4 bases and J by 4 bases; unmatched bases: 5. CDR3 coding DNA: TGTGCCAGCAGCTCCGGGGGGGCTGTCACCGGGGAGCTGTTTTTT. Its protein is CASSSGGAVTGELFF. The variable domain in full, completed from reference TRBV11-2 and TRBJ2-2, reads EAGVAQSPRYKIIEKRQSVAFWCNPISGHATLYWYQQILGQGPKLLIQFQNNGVVDDSQLPKDRFSAERLKGVDSTLKIQPAKLEDSAVYLCASSSGGAVTGELFFGEGSRLTVL.

The chain couples TRBV9 to TRBJ1-4, with 7 bases aligning to TRBD1. The CDR3 spans 15 residues. Trimming at V came to 0 bases and at J to 8 bases, leaving 7 bases not matched to a gene. Germline CDR1 reads SGDLS; CDR2 reads YYNGEE. The CDR3: CASSVERGPGEKLFF. The CDR3 DNA is TGTGCCAGCAGCGTAGAAAGGGGGCCGGGGGAAAAACTGTTTTTT.

The chain couples TRBV4-3 to TRBJ1-6; possible D gene TRBD1, 5 bases. The germline V gene encodes CDR1 LGHNA and CDR2 YSLEER. V was shortened by 0 bases and J by 6 bases, with 12 bases between the two germline ends. The CDR3 spans 16 residues. CDR3 in DNA: TGCGCCAGCAGCCAAGATTTTGGGGCACCTAATTCACCCCTCCACTTT. This codes for CASSQDFGAPNSPLHF.

V gene TRBV7-3 combines with J gene TRBJ2-5, with 12 bases matching TRBD2. The CDR3 length is 16 residues. After removal of 5 bases from V and 3 bases from J, the junction contained 7 bases not matched to a gene. In germline, CDR1 is SGHTA, CDR2 FQGTGA. The CDR3 loop reads CASSRWASGGEETQYF. CDR3 DNA sequence: TGTGCCAGCAGCCGCTGGGCTAGCGGGGGGGAAGAGACCCAGTACTTC.

CDR3 protein: CATSDSRDRGRINEQFF. The CDR3 coding sequence is TGTGCCACCAGTGATTCCCGGGACAGGGGGCGCATAAATGAGCAGTTCTTC. The gene calls are TRBV24-1 and TRBJ2-1, with 12 bases lining up with TRBD1. The J segment lost 7 bases and the V segment lost 2 bases, leaving 8 bases of the junction unmatched. Germline assignment: CDR1 KGHDR and CDR2 SFDVKD. This CDR3 has 17 amino acids.

V is TRBV11-3 and J is TRBJ2-3; TRBD2 is a possible D gene (5 bases). Trimming took off 4 bases at V and 0 bases at J, with 11 bases between the two ends. CDR1 and CDR2 from the germline V gene are SGHNT and YENEEA. There are 15 residues in the CDR3. The chain's CDR3 is CASSSDLTSTDTQYF. The CDR3 DNA is TGTGCCAGCAGCTCGGACTTAACTAGCACAGATACGCAGTATTTT. The whole variable domain, remainder taken from reference TRBV11-3 and TRBJ2-3, is EAGVVQSPRYKIIEKKQPVAFWCNPISGHNTLYWYLQNLGQGPELLIRYENEEAVDDSQLPKDRFSAERLKGVDSTLKIQPAELGDSAVYLCASSSDLTSTDTQYFGPGTRLTVL.

This rearrangement joins TRBV12-5 to TRBJ1-5; TRBD1 might be the D (6 bases). CDR3 length: 16 residues. Per germline, CDR1 LGHNT and CDR2 FRNRAP. The V gene lost 0 bases and the J gene lost 0 bases, with 9 bases spanning the gap. CDR3: CASGLVGQYSNQPQHF. CDR3 DNA: TGTGCTAGTGGTTTGGTTGGACAGTATAGCAATCAGCCCCAGCATTTT.

The chain carries TRBV20-1 and TRBJ1-2; no clear D. V lost 5 bases, J lost 7 bases, and 11 bases lay in between. Looked up from germline, CDR1 is DFQATT and CDR2 is SNEGSKA (reference sequence). The CDR3 sequence is 11 residues long. Written as DNA, the CDR3 is TGCAGTGCTGCGACGATGCTTGGCTACACCTTC. It yields the protein CSAATMLGYTF.

The chain links TRBV2 to TRBJ1-5; no clear D. Per the germline V gene, CDR1 is SNHLY and CDR2 is FYNNEI. This CDR3 has 14 residues. V gave up 4 bases and J gave up 0 bases, with 7 bases separating them. CDR3 bases: TGTGCCAGCAGTGCGATTTATAGCAATCAGCCCCAGCATTTT. Protein product: CASSAIYSNQPQHF. Variable domain in full (rest from reference TRBV2 and TRBJ1-5): EPEVTQTPSHQVTQMGQEVILRCVPISNHLYFYWYRQILGQKVEFLVSFYNNEISEKSEIFDDQFSVERPDGSNFTLKIRSTKLEDSAMYFCASSAIYSNQPQHFGDGTRLSIL.